The 21 T cell receptor beta chains in this list originate from one sample, sequenced in a study of blood T cell repertoires in COVID-19. Clones were read by immunoSEQ multiplex PCR, and TCRdb kept only the in-frame ones, dropping some. The sample lists around 250,000 clones, 75% to 85% occurring once. Sequenced sample: PBMCs or T cells enriched from blood (not recorded which). These receptors were taken from a woman in her forties or fifties with acute COVID-19.

The chain recombines TRBV2 with TRBJ2-5, with D perhaps TRBD1 (5 bases). Germline assignment: CDR1 SNHLY and CDR2 FYNNEI. Between the trimmed V and J ends, which lost 7 bases and 4 bases, there was a span of 13 bases. The CDR3 covers 13 residues. CDR3 sequence reads: CASKKGWGETQYF. Written as DNA, the CDR3 is TGTGCCAGCAAGAAGGGGTGGGGAGAGACCCAGTACTTC.

V usage is TRBV7-6 and J usage is TRBJ1-1, with TRBD1 identical over 8 bases. The germline gives CDR1 SGHVS, CDR2 FNYEAQ. J lost 3 bases, V lost 3 bases, and 6 bases had no gene match. CDR3 length equals 15 residues. CDR3 coding DNA: TGTGCCAGCAGCTTTATCCAGGGGGCCGACACTGAAGCTTTCTTT. This gives the protein CASSFIQGADTEAFF.

As to this clone: The germline gene is not matched at one end of the junction; a read error may be the cause. V gene TRBV7-7 combines with J gene TRBJ2-5, with D tentatively TRBD1 (6 bases). The CDR3 runs to 15 residues. Germline V gene sequence: CDR1 SSHAT, CDR2 FNYEAQ (reference sequence). CDR3 residues: CASSLETGLQETQYF. The DNA of the CDR3 is TGTGCTAGCAGCTTAGAGACAGGACTCCAAGAGACCCAGTACTTC.

The rearrangement joins TRBV10-2 to TRBJ1-1, with D possibly TRBD1 on 6 matching bases. Germline V CDR1 and CDR2: WSHSY, SAAADI. The V gene lost 7 bases and the J gene lost 1 base, with 13 bases spanning the gap. This CDR3 comprises 14 residues. The CDR3 bases are TGCGCCAGCAAACCGGGACAAGAGAACACTGAAGCTTTCTTT. This sequence encodes CASKPGQENTEAFF.

This clone has only a few counts. This rearrangement joins TRBV18 to TRBJ1-3; D remains unclear. V lost 2 bases, J lost 0 bases, and 5 bases lay in between. This CDR3 has 14 residues. In germline, CDR1 is KGHSH, CDR2 LQKENI. CDR3 sequence reads: CASSPTGSGNTIYF. DNA for the CDR3: TGTGCCAGCTCACCAACGGGCTCTGGAAACACCATATATTTT.

The rearrangement uses TRBV9 and TRBJ1-2; unclear D gene. V lost 3 bases and J lost 9, with 18 bases in between. Germline V gene lookup returns CDR1 SGDLS and CDR2 YYNGEE. The CDR3 is 14 amino acids. The CDR3 region is CASSGVEEGTRYTF. CDR3 in DNA: TGTGCCAGCAGCGGAGTAGAGGAGGGTACGCGCTACACCTTC.

Written as DNA, the CDR3 is TGCGCCAGCAGCCAACTTACCGGGACAGGGCCTTGGATTAATTCACCCCTCCACTTT. This encodes CASSQLTGTGPWINSPLHF. This chain connects TRBV4-3 to TRBJ1-6, with 9 bases lining up with TRBD1. V lost 2 bases and J lost 6; bases outside the gene matches: 14. Germline V gene sequence: CDR1 LGHNA, CDR2 YSLEER. The CDR3 has 19 amino acids.

The chain carries TRBV27 and TRBJ1-3; TRBD1 might be the D (5 bases). This CDR3 is built from 14 residues. V was trimmed by 6 bases and J by 2 bases, leaving 11 bases between them. Germline V gene sequence: CDR1 MNHEY, CDR2 SMNVEV (reference sequence). The CDR3 sequence is CASSTLGAGNTIYF. CDR3 in DNA: TGTGCCAGCAGCACCTTAGGGGCTGGAAACACCATATATTTT.

CDR3 in amino acids: CASRWTGDARNTGELFF. The CDR3 coding sequence is TGTGCCAGCAGGTGGACAGGGGACGCTAGGAACACCGGGGAGCTGTTTTTT. This rearrangement joins TRBV7-9 to TRBJ2-2, with 9 nucleotides matching TRBD1. The V gene's germline CDR1 is SEHNR and CDR2 FQNEAQ (reference sequence). V gave up 6 bases and J gave up 1 base; unmatched junction bases: 9. The CDR3 consists of 17 residues. Using reference TRBV7-9 and TRBJ2-2 for the parts outside the CDR3, the full variable domain is DTGVSQNPRHKITKRGQNVTFRCDPISEHNRLYWYRQTLGQGPEFLTYFQNEAQLEKSRLLSDRFSAERPKGSFSTLEIQRTEQGDSAMYLCASRWTGDARNTGELFFGEGSRLTVL.

The chain combines TRBV15 with TRBJ1-6; D not resolved. The CDR3 runs 14 residues. In germline, CDR1 is LNHNV, CDR2 YYDKDF (reference sequence). V lost 1 base and J lost 9, with 10 bases in between. CDR3 sequence: CATSRGTEGSPLHF. The CDR3 bases are TGTGCCACCAGCAGAGGTACGGAGGGTTCACCCCTCCACTTT.

V and J are TRBV5-1 and TRBJ2-1; no reliable D call. CDR1 is SGHRS, CDR2 YFSETQ, per germline. V lost 7 bases and J 0 bases, leaving 8 bases between the germline ends. CDR3 length: 13 amino acids. CDR3 in amino acids: CASGWSSYNEQFF. The CDR3, as DNA: TGCGCCAGCGGTTGGAGCTCCTACAATGAGCAGTTCTTC.

In this sample, this clone turned up a few times. This chain links TRBV7-9 with TRBJ1-2, with a tentative D call TRBD1 (6 bases). The germline gives CDR1 SEHNR, CDR2 FQNEAQ (reference sequence). The length of the CDR3 is 18 residues. The germline V and J ends were trimmed by 5 bases and 0 bases, with 22 bases remaining between them. The CDR3 loop is CASSPSPTGGDANYGYTF. Here the CDR3 DNA reads TGTGCCAGCAGCCCGAGCCCGACAGGTGGAGATGCTAACTATGGCTACACCTTC.

This clone showed up just once. The rearrangement links TRBV19 to TRBJ2-7, with no clear D. Germline lookup yields CDR1 LNHDA and CDR2 SQIVND (reference sequence). The CDR3 consists of 14 residues. Trimming pared 2 bases from V and 2 bases from J, leaving 10 bases between. Here the CDR3 reads CASSITGGTYEQYF. Written as DNA, the CDR3 is TGTGCCAGTAGTATAACCGGCGGAACCTACGAGCAGTACTTC.

As regards this clone: The sample holds other DNA sequences that translate to the same CDR3. The CDR3 reads CASSYSRQGYGYTF. The CDR3 DNA reads TGTGCCAGCAGTTACTCGAGACAGGGGTATGGCTACACCTTC. The chain recombines TRBV6-5 with TRBJ1-2; 8 bases fit TRBD1. With V trimmed by 0 bases and J by 5 bases, 2 bases remained unmatched. CDR1 and CDR2 from the germline V gene are MNHEY and SVGAGI. The CDR3 sequence is 14 residues long.

The rearrangement joins TRBV6-2 or TRBV6-3 to TRBJ1-5; TRBD1 aligns across 7 bases. The CDR3 covers 16 residues. Germline V lookup: CDR1 MNHEY, CDR2 SVGEGT. V lost 5 bases, J lost 7 bases, and 14 bases stayed unmatched. CDR3 protein: CASSQPTTGIVQPQHF. CDR3 sequence (DNA): TGTGCCAGCAGTCAACCGACGACAGGGATTGTGCAGCCCCAGCATTTT.

This chain links TRBV18 with TRBJ1-5; 8 bases map to TRBD1. Germline trimming cut 3 bases from V and 7 bases from J; bases unmatched to any gene: 5. CDR3 length: 14 amino acids. Germline loops: CDR1 KGHSH, CDR2 LQKENI. CDR3 in DNA: TGTGCCAGCTCACCCGACAGGGGAGGACAGCCCCAGCATTTT. It codes for CASSPDRGGQPQHF.

The J gene is TRBJ2-7, the V gene TRBV18; TRBD2 aligns across 8 bases. The trim removed 6 bases at V and 2 bases at J, leaving 9 bases unmatched. This CDR3 is built from 15 residues. In germline, CDR1 is KGHSH, CDR2 LQKENI. Here the CDR3 reads CASSPSGGRTYEQYF. CDR3 coding DNA: TGTGCCAGCTCGCCCAGCGGGGGAAGGACCTACGAGCAGTACTTC.

The chain carries TRBV2 and TRBJ1-1, with TRBD1 as a possible D gene (5 bases). The CDR3 contains 15 residues. CDR1 and CDR2 (germline): SNHLY, FYNNEI. V gave up 1 base and J gave up 3 bases, with 12 bases separating them. The CDR3 loop is CASSEGGLTYTEAFF. The CDR3 region has the DNA TGTGCCAGCAGTGAAGGGGGACTGACGTACACTGAAGCTTTCTTT. The whole variable domain, filled in from reference TRBV2 and TRBJ1-1, reads EPEVTQTPSHQVTQMGQEVILRCVPISNHLYFYWYRQILGQKVEFLVSFYNNEISEKSEIFDDQFSVERPDGSNFTLKIRSTKLEDSAMYFCASSEGGLTYTEAFFGQGTRLTVV.

This clone was picked up a small number of times. V is TRBV12-5 and J is TRBJ1-1; no clear D. V was trimmed by 1 base and J by 1 base, leaving 7 bases between them. Germline CDR1 LGHNT, CDR2 FRNRAP. The CDR3 length is 14 residues. The CDR3 loop reads CASGLAVWNTEAFF. The CDR3, as DNA: TGTGCTAGTGGTTTGGCCGTTTGGAACACTGAAGCTTTCTTT.

In this sample, this clone turned up once. The chain has TRBV7-9 and TRBJ1-1, with TRBD1 matching over 8 bases. The CDR3 has 14 residues. The germline gives CDR1 SEHNR, CDR2 FQNEAQ (reference sequence). The V segment lost 0 bases and the J segment 5 bases; nucleotides outside the gene matches: 2. The CDR3 loop reads CASSLATGGTEAFF. CDR3 DNA sequence: TGTGCCAGCAGCTTAGCCACAGGGGGAACTGAAGCTTTCTTT. Full variable domain (outside the CDR3, taken from reference TRBV7-9 and TRBJ1-1): DTGVSQNPRHKITKRGQNVTFRCDPISEHNRLYWYRQTLGQGPEFLTYFQNEAQLEKSRLLSDRFSAERPKGSFSTLEIQRTEQGDSAMYLCASSLATGGTEAFFGQGTRLTVV.

In nucleotides, the CDR3 is TGTGCCAGCTCACCACCGACGGCGGGAACTGAAGCTTTCTTT. It yields the protein CASSPPTAGTEAFF. The genes are TRBV18 and TRBJ1-1; D gene uncertain. V lost 0 bases to trimming and J lost 5 bases, with 10 bases between them. Per germline, CDR1 KGHSH and CDR2 LQKENI. CDR3 length: 14 residues.